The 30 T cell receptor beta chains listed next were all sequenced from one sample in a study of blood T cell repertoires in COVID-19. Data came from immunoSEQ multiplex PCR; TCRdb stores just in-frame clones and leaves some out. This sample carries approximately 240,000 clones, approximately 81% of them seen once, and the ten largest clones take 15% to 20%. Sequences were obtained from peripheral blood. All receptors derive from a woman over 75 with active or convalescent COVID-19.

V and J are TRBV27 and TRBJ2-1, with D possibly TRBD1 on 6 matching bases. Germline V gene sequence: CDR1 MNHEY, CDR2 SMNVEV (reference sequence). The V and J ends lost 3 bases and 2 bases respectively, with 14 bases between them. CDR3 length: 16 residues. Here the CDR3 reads CASSFLAWDTYNEQFF. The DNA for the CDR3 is TGTGCCAGCAGTTTCCTGGCCTGGGACACCTACAATGAGCAGTTCTTC.

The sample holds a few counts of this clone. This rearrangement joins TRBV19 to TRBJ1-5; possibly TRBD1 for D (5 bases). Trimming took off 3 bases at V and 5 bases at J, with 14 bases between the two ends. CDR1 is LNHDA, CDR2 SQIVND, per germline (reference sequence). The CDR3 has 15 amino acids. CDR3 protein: CASSISTGNYQPQHF. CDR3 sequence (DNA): TGTGCCAGTAGTATTAGTACAGGAAATTATCAGCCCCAGCATTTT.

CDR3 sequence reads: CASSLDTGELFF. DNA of the CDR3: TGTGCCAGCAGTCTCGACACCGGGGAGCTGTTTTTT. The chain joins TRBV27 to TRBJ2-2; D unclear. Germline V gene lookup returns CDR1 MNHEY and CDR2 SMNVEV (reference sequence). This CDR3 spans 12 amino acids. V was pared by 5 bases and J by 3 bases, with 4 bases between.

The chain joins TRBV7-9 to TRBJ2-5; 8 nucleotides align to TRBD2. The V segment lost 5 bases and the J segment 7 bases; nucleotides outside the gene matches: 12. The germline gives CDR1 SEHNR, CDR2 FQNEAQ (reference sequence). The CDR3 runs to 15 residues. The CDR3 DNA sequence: TGTGCCAGCAGCGGGCGGGGGGCAGCCTCGGGGACCCAGTACTTC. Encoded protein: CASSGRGAASGTQYF.

The CDR3 loop reads CASSYSLAGAGETQYF. The CDR3 region has the DNA TGTGCCAGCAGTTACTCCCTAGCGGGAGCGGGTGAGACCCAGTACTTC. The V call is TRBV6-5, the J call TRBJ2-5; the match to TRBD2 covers 10 bases. The CDR3 sequence is 16 residues long. V was clipped by 0 bases and J by 5 bases; unmatched bases: 6. CDR1 and CDR2 from the germline V gene are MNHEY and SVGAGI.

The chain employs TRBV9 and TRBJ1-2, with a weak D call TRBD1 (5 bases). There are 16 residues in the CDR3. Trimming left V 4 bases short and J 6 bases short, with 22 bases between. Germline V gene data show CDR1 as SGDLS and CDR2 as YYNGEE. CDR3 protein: CASSPAGQAKHHGYTF. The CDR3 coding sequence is TGTGCCAGCAGCCCCGCGGGGCAGGCGAAACATCATGGCTACACCTTC.

In DNA, the CDR3 is TGTGCCAGTTCTCTCCAGGGGGCCATCGCTGAAAAACTGTTTTTT. Amino acids: CASSLQGAIAEKLFF. This chain connects TRBV19 to TRBJ1-4, with 8 bases fitting TRBD1. The CDR3 is made up of 15 amino acids. V lost 8 bases and J lost 7; bases outside the gene matches: 12. Per germline, CDR1 LNHDA and CDR2 SQIVND (reference sequence). Complete variable domain (other parts from reference TRBV19 and TRBJ1-4): DGGITQSPKYLFRKEGQNVTLSCEQNLNHDAMYWYRQDPGQGLRLIYYSQIVNDFQKGDIAEGYSVSREKKESFPLTVTSAQKNPTAFYLCASSLQGAIAEKLFFGSGTQLSVL.

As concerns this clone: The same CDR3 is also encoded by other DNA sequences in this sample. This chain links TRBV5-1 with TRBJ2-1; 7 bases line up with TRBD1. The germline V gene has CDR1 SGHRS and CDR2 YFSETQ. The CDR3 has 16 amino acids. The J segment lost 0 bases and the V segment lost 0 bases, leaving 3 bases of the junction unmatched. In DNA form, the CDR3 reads TGCGCCAGCAGCTTGGGACAGGGCAGCTCCTACAATGAGCAGTTCTTC. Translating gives CASSLGQGSSYNEQFF.

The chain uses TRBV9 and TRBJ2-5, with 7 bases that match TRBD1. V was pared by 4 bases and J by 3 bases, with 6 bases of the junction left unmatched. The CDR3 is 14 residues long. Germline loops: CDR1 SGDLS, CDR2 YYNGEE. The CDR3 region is CASSQRGTEETQYF. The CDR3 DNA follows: TGTGCCAGCAGCCAAAGGGGGACAGAAGAGACCCAGTACTTC. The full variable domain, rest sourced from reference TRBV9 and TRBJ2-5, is DSGVTQTPKHLITATGQRVTLRCSPRSGDLSVYWYQQSLDQGLQFLIQYYNGEERAKGNILERFSAQQFPDLHSELNLSSLELGDSALYFCASSQRGTEETQYFGPGTRLLVL.

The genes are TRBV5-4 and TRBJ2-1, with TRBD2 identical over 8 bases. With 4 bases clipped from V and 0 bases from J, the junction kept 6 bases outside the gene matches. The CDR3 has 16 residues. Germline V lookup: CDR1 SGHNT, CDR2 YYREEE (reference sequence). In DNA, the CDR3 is TGTGCCAGCAGCCCGCAGCGGGGGAGCTCCTACAATGAGCAGTTCTTC. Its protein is CASSPQRGSSYNEQFF. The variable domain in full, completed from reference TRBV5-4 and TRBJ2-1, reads ETGVTQSPTHLIKTRGQQVTLRCSSQSGHNTVSWYQQALGQGPQFIFQYYREEENGRGNFPPRFSGLQFPNYSSELNVNALELDDSALYLCASSPQRGSSYNEQFFGPGTRLTVL.

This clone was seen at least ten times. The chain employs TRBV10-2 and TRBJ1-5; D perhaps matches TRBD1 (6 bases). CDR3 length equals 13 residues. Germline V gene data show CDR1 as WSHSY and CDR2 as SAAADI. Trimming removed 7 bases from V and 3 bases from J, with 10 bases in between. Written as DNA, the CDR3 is TGCGCCAGCACCGGACAGAACAATCAGCCCCAGCATTTT. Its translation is CASTGQNNQPQHF.

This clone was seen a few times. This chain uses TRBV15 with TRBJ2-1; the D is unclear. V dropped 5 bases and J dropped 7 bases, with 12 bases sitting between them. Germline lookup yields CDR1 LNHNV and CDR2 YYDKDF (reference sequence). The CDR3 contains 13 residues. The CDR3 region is CATSGSRRNEQFF. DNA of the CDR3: TGTGCCACCAGCGGATCTAGGCGAAATGAGCAGTTCTTC.

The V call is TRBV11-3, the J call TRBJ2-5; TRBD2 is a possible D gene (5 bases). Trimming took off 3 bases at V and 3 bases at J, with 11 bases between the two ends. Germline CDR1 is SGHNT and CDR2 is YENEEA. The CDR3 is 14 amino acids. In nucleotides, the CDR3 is TGTGCCAGCAGCTTGTCGCGGGTGGAAGAGACCCAGTACTTC. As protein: CASSLSRVEETQYF. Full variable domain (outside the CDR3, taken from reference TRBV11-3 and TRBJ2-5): EAGVVQSPRYKIIEKKQPVAFWCNPISGHNTLYWYLQNLGQGPELLIRYENEEAVDDSQLPKDRFSAERLKGVDSTLKIQPAELGDSAVYLCASSLSRVEETQYFGPGTRLLVL.

The CDR3 loop is CASSQDMRDRETQYF. CDR3 in DNA: TGCGCCAGCAGCCAAGATATGCGGGACCGCGAGACCCAGTACTTC. The genes are TRBV4-1 and TRBJ2-5; D may be TRBD2 (6 bases). This CDR3 is 15 amino acids long. Germline V CDR1 and CDR2: MGHRA, YSYEKL. V lost 0 bases to trimming and J lost 5 bases, with 13 bases between them.

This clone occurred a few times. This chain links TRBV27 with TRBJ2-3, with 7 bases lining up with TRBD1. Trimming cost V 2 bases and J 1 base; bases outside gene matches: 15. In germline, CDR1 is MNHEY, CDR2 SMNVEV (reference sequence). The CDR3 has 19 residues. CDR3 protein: CASSLTKGQILRGTDTQYF. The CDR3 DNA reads TGTGCCAGCAGTTTAACAAAGGGACAGATACTTAGGGGCACAGATACGCAGTATTTT.

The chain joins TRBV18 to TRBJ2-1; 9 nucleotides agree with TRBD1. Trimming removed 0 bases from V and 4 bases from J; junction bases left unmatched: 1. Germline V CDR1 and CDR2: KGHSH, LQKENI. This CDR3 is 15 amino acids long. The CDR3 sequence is CASSPPGQGYNEQFF. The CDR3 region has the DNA TGTGCCAGCTCACCACCCGGACAGGGGTACAATGAGCAGTTCTTC.

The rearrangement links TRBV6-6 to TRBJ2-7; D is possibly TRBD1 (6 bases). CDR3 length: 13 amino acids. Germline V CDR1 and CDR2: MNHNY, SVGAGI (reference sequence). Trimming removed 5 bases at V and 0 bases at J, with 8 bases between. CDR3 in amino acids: CASSGDTSYEQYF. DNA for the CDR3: TGTGCCAGCAGTGGGGACACCTCCTACGAGCAGTACTTC.

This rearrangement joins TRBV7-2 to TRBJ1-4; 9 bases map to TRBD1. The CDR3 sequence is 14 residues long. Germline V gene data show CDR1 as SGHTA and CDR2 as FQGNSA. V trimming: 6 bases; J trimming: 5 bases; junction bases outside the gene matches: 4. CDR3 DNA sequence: TGTGCCAGCAGTCAACAGGGGGCGAATGAAAAACTGTTTTTT. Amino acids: CASSQQGANEKLFF.

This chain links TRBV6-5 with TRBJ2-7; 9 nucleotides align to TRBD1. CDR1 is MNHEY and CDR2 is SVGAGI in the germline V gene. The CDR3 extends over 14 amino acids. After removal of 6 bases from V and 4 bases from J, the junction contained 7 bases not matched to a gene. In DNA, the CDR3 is TGTGCCAGCAGCCCGGACAGGGGCCCATACGAGCAGTACTTC. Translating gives CASSPDRGPYEQYF.

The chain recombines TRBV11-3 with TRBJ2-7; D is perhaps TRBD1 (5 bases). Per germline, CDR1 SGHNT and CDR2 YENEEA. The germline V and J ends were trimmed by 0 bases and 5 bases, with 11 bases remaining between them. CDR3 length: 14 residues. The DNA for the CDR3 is TGTGCCAGCAGCTTAGATATCAGGGTCCACGAGCAGTACTTC. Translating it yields CASSLDIRVHEQYF.

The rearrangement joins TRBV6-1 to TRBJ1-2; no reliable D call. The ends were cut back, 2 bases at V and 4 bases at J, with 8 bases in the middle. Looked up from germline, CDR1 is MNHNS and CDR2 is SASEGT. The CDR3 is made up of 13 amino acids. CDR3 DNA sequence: TGTGCCAGCAGTGAACCCCACAGCTATGGCTACACCTTC. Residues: CASSEPHSYGYTF.

The CDR3 loop is CASSRYGQWTGALGTGANVLTF. In DNA, the CDR3 is TGTGCCAGCAGTCGATATGGCCAGTGGACAGGAGCCTTAGGGACTGGGGCCAACGTCCTGACTTTC. The V and J genes are TRBV6-6 and TRBJ2-6, with 7 nucleotides matching TRBD1. The CDR3 contains 22 residues. Unmatched junction bases numbered 24, after V lost 5 bases and J lost 2 bases. CDR1 MNHNY and CDR2 SVGAGI come from the germline V gene (reference sequence).

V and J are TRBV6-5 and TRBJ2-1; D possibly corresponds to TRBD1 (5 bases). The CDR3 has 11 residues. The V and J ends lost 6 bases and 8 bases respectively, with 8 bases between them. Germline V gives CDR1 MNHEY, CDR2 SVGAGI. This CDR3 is CASRQGHEQFF. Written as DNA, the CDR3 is TGTGCCAGCAGGCAGGGCCATGAGCAGTTCTTC.

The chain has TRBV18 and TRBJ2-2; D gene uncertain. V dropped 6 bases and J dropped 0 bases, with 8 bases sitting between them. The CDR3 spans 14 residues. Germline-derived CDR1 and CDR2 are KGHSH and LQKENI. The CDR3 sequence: CASSPTTNTGELFF. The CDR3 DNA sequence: TGTGCCAGCTCCCCAACAACGAACACCGGGGAGCTGTTTTTT.

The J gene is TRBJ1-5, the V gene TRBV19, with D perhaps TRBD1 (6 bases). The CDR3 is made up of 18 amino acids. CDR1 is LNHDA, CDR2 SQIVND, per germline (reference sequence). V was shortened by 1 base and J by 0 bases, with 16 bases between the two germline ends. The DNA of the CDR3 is TGTGCCAGTAGTATAGGGACAGCCCCACCATATAGCAATCAGCCCCAGCATTTT. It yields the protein CASSIGTAPPYSNQPQHF.

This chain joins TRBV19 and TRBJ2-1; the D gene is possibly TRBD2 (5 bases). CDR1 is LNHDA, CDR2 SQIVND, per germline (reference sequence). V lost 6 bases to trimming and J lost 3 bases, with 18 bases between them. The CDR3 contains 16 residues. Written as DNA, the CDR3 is TGTGCCAGTAGGCCCCATCGAGCGGAGCACTACAATGAGCAGTTCTTC. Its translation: CASRPHRAEHYNEQFF.

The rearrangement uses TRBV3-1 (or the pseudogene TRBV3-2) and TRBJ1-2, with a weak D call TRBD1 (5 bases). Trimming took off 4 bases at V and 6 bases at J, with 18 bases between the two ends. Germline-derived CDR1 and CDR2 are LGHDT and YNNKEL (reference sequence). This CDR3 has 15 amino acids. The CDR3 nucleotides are TGTGCCAGCAGCCGGAGGGACTGGGCCGTCCATGGCTACACCTTC. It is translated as CASSRRDWAVHGYTF.

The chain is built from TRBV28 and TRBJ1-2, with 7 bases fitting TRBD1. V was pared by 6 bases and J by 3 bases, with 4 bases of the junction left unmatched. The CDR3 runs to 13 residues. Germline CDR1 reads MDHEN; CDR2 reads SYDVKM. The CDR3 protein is CASSPDRDYGYTF. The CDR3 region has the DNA TGTGCCAGCAGCCCCGACAGGGACTATGGCTACACCTTC.

CDR3 loop: CASSKQGPRVNEQFF. The CDR3, as DNA: TGTGCCAGCAGTAAACAGGGTCCAAGGGTCAATGAGCAGTTCTTC. The chain is built from TRBV6-5 and TRBJ2-1, with D tentatively TRBD1 (6 bases). The CDR3 length is 15 residues. V lost 5 bases, J lost 6 bases, and 17 bases lay in between. CDR1 is MNHEY and CDR2 is SVGAGI in the germline V gene.

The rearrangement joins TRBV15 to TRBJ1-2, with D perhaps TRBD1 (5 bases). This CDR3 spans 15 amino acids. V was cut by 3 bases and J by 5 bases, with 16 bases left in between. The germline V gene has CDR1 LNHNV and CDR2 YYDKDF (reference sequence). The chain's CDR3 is CATSRFSGMGYGYTF. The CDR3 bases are TGTGCCACCAGCAGGTTTTCAGGGATGGGGTATGGCTACACCTTC. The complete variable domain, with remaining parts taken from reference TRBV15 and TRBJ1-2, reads DAMVIQNPRYQVTQFGKPVTLSCSQTLNHNVMYWYQQKSSQAPKLLFHYYDKDFNNEADTPDNFQSRRPNTSFCFLDIRSPGLGDTAMYLCATSRFSGMGYGYTFGSGTRLTVV.